The T cell receptor (beta chain) under discussion was sequenced for a study of PD-1 blockade in classical Hodgkin lymphoma. Notes on the study in general: Repertoire differences have undefined causes, possibly disease activity or prior therapy. Complete responders had baseline diversity similar to newly diagnosed patients.

Comment on this clone: Its antigen is undetermined.

There was relapse after autologous stem cell transplantation in every patient, and there was variation in brentuximab vedotin exposure. Patients had relapsed/refractory classical Hodgkin lymphoma with complete response, partial response or progressive disease as best response. The CDR3 consists of 18 residues. V lost 0 bases to trimming and J lost 5 bases; unmatched junction nucleotides: 13. Per germline, CDR1 SGHTA and CDR2 FQGNSA. Measured with immunoSEQ multiplex PCR; TCRdb has only the in-frame clones, and not every one. The repertoire has fewer than 100,000 clones, roughly 89% of them found once; the top ten carry roughly 21%.

The sample was peripheral blood mononuclear cells (PBMCs), taken at baseline. This sequence joins TRBV7-2 and TRBJ2-5; 9 bases align to TRBD2. This receptor was obtained from a human donor with classical Hodgkin lymphoma. CDR3: CASSLARVSGRRTETQYF. The CDR3 coding sequence is TGTGCCAGCAGCTTAGCGAGGGTTAGCGGGAGAAGGACGGAGACCCAGTACTTC.